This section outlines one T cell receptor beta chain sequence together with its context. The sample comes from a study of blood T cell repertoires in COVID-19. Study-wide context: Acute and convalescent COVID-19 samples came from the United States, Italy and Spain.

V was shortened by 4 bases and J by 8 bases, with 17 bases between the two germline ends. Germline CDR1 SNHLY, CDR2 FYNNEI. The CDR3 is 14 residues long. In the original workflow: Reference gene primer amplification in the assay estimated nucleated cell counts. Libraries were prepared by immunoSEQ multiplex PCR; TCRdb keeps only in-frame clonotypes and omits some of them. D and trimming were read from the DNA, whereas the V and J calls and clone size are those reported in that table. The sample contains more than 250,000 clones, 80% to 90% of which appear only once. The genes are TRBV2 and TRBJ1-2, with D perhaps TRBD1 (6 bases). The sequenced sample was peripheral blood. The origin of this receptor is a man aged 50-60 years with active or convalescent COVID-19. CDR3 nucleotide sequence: TGTGCCAGCAGTGTACTACAGGGAGCTGAAGGCTACACCTTC. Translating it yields CASSVLQGAEGYTF.